The clone carrying this TCR beta chain was seen a few times. Its antigen is currently unknown. The record originates from a study of T cell responses to AZD1222 COVID-19 vaccine. Study information: Pooling covered second doses at about 4 or about 12 weeks. General observations from the study: The study found Spike-specific TCR breadth and depth rose after two AZD1222 doses. Females outnumbered males among donors, who were mostly white British; clonal diversity was possibly underestimated. Targeting of unmutated variant regions was reportedly seen in nearly half of spike-specific TCRs.

CDR3 length equals 14 residues. V dropped 4 bases and J dropped 3 bases, with 13 bases sitting between them. Per the germline V gene, CDR1 is LGHNA and CDR2 is YNFKEQ. Assay: immunoSEQ multiplex PCR; the TCRdb copy retains only in-frame clones and omits some. The table shows some 170,000 clones, with roughly nine tenths occurring only once. The rearrangement joins TRBV4-2 to TRBJ2-7, with a possible D match to TRBD1 (6 bases). The receptor comes from an adult in good health. This sample comprised peripheral blood, obtained on day 0 of AZD1222 vaccination. In nucleotides, the CDR3 is TGTGCCAGCAGCCTGGCAGGGGCAAGCTACGAGCAGTACTTC. Protein: CASSLAGASYEQYF.